This is a list of T cell receptor beta chains from one sample in a study of cytomegalovirus exposure and HLA in healthy donors. The data were produced by immunoSEQ multiplex PCR, yet TCRdb's version contains in-frame clones alone and is incomplete. The data hold about 120,000 clones, with 74% observed a single time. The material sequenced was PBMCs. The receptors were sampled from a human donor in good health. The CDR3 runs from the conserved cysteine through the conserved F or W. A D gene is named only where the DNA matches it firmly. The size entry is marked missing in some rows and otherwise reads once, few, many or a size class.

j_call: TRBJ1-1
v_call: TRBV7-2
d_call: TRBD1
clone_size: .
cdr3_nt: TGTGCCAGTTCGACAGGGACCTCAGGACCGATCTCCTACACTGAAGCTTTCTTT
cdr3_aa: CASSTGTSGPISYTEAFF

j_call: TRBJ1-2
v_call: TRBV18
d_call: TRBD1
clone_size: .
cdr3_nt: TGTGCCAGCTCAACTCGGGACAGGGATGCCTATGGCTACACCTTC
cdr3_aa: CASSTRDRDAYGYTF

j_call: TRBJ1-5
v_call: TRBV11-2
d_call: TRBD1
clone_size: .
cdr3_nt: TGTGCCAGCAGTTTGACAGGGGATGGGAATCAGCCCCAGCATTTT
cdr3_aa: CASSLTGDGNQPQHF

j_call: TRBJ2-7
v_call: TRBV19
d_call: .
clone_size: .
cdr3_nt: TGTGCCAGTAGCCAGGCGGGCTACGAGCAGTACTTC
cdr3_aa: CASSQAGYEQYF

j_call: TRBJ1-5
v_call: TRBV7-9
d_call: .
clone_size: .
cdr3_nt: TGTGCCAGCACCTGGGGCTCAGGGGCCGGTCAGCCCCAGCATTTT
cdr3_aa: CASTWGSGAGQPQHF

j_call: TRBJ2-1
v_call: TRBV19
d_call: .
clone_size: .
cdr3_nt: TGTGCCAGTGGGCGGGGTAGCGAAGACAATGAGCAGTTCTTC
cdr3_aa: CASGRGSEDNEQFF

j_call: TRBJ2-1
v_call: TRBV5-1
d_call: TRBD2
clone_size: .
cdr3_nt: TGCGCCAGCAGGGCGGGAGGGGGCTCTGAGCAGTTCTTC
cdr3_aa: CASRAGGGSEQFF

j_call: TRBJ2-7
v_call: TRBV9
d_call: TRBD2
clone_size: .
cdr3_nt: TGTGCCAGCAGCGTAGGCGGGAGCTACGAGCAGTACTTC
cdr3_aa: CASSVGGSYEQYF

j_call: TRBJ1-6
v_call: TRBV4-2
d_call: .
clone_size: .
cdr3_nt: TGTGCCAGCAGCTCAGGTGGGGGGAATTCACCCCTCCACTTT
cdr3_aa: CASSSGGGNSPLHF

j_call: TRBJ2-7
v_call: TRBV2
d_call: TRBD1
clone_size: .
cdr3_nt: TGTGCCAGCGCATACAGGGGGCGCGAGCAGTACTTC
cdr3_aa: CASAYRGREQYF

j_call: TRBJ2-6
v_call: TRBV14
d_call: .
clone_size: few
cdr3_nt: TGTGCCAGCAGCCTCCTACTTCACCGGGGTCCACCCGTCCTGACTTTC
cdr3_aa: CASSLLLHRGPPVLTF

j_call: TRBJ2-5
v_call: TRBV6-6
d_call: .
clone_size: .
cdr3_nt: TGTGCCAGCAGTCTAATTAGTGCGGAGACCCAGTACTTC
cdr3_aa: CASSLISAETQYF

j_call: TRBJ2-7
v_call: TRBV6-5
d_call: TRBD1
clone_size: few
cdr3_nt: TGTGCCAGCAGTCGCCACGGACAGGGGAACTACGAGCAGTACTTC
cdr3_aa: CASSRHGQGNYEQYF

j_call: TRBJ2-5
v_call: TRBV5-1
d_call: TRBD1
clone_size: .
cdr3_nt: TGCGCCAGCAGCTCCGGCGGGGGACAGGGCCAAGAGACCCAGTACTTC
cdr3_aa: CASSSGGGQGQETQYF

j_call: TRBJ2-7
v_call: TRBV5-4
d_call: TRBD1
clone_size: .
cdr3_nt: TGTGCCAGCAGCTCCCTCCGGGACAGGAGAGACGAGCAGTACTTC
cdr3_aa: CASSSLRDRRDEQYF

j_call: TRBJ2-7
v_call: TRBV27
d_call: .
clone_size: .
cdr3_nt: TGTGCCAGCAGTTACCTTGCCTCGGGGTCCTTCGAGCAGTACTTC
cdr3_aa: CASSYLASGSFEQYF

j_call: TRBJ2-2
v_call: TRBV29-1
d_call: TRBD1
clone_size: once
cdr3_nt: TGCAGCGTTGAAAAGGCGACAGGGCGCACCGGGGAGCTGTTTTTT
cdr3_aa: CSVEKATGRTGELFF

j_call: TRBJ1-3
v_call: TRBV25-1
d_call: TRBD1
clone_size: .
cdr3_nt: TGTGCCAGCAGTGCTGTTTTGGACAGGGGAGGATTGAACACCATATATTTT
cdr3_aa: CASSAVLDRGGLNTIYF

j_call: TRBJ2-1
v_call: TRBV2
d_call: .
clone_size: .
cdr3_nt: TGTGCCAGCAGGGTGGAGGCCAACTACAATGAGCAGTTCTTC
cdr3_aa: CASRVEANYNEQFF

j_call: TRBJ2-4
v_call: TRBV10-2
d_call: TRBD1
clone_size: .
cdr3_nt: TGCGCCAGCAGTGAGAATGCAGGACAGGGAGCCAAAAACATTCAGTACTTC
cdr3_aa: CASSENAGQGAKNIQYF

j_call: TRBJ1-1
v_call: TRBV11-1
d_call: .
clone_size: .
cdr3_nt: TGTGCCAGCAGCTTAATAGGGGGTTCGTTGGCTTTCTTT
cdr3_aa: CASSLIGGSLAFF

j_call: TRBJ1-5
v_call: TRBV2
d_call: TRBD1
clone_size: .
cdr3_nt: TGTGCCAGCAGTGACTTTCCCCGGGACAGAAATCAGCCCCAGCATTTT
cdr3_aa: CASSDFPRDRNQPQHF

j_call: TRBJ2-1
v_call: TRBV14
d_call: TRBD1
clone_size: few
cdr3_nt: TGTGCCAGCAGCCCGACAGGGATGGGTGAGCAGTTCTTC
cdr3_aa: CASSPTGMGEQFF

j_call: TRBJ2-3
v_call: TRBV5-4
d_call: .
clone_size: once
cdr3_nt: TGTGCCAGCAGCTTGGTAGGGAGGACCACAGATACGCAGTATTTT
cdr3_aa: CASSLVGRTTDTQYF

j_call: TRBJ1-2
v_call: TRBV11-1
d_call: TRBD1
clone_size: .
cdr3_nt: TGTGCCAGCAGCGCAGGGGGCACCGGCTATGGCTACACCTTC
cdr3_aa: CASSAGGTGYGYTF

j_call: TRBJ1-6
v_call: TRBV27
d_call: TRBD1
clone_size: .
cdr3_nt: TGTGCCAGCAGTTTAGGACAGGGCTATAATTCACCCCTCCACTTT
cdr3_aa: CASSLGQGYNSPLHF

j_call: TRBJ2-1
v_call: TRBV13
d_call: .
clone_size: .
cdr3_nt: TGTGCCAGCAGCTTAGTGTGGGAGGCGAGGAATGAGCAGTTCTTC
cdr3_aa: CASSLVWEARNEQFF

j_call: TRBJ2-6
v_call: TRBV7-2
d_call: TRBD1
clone_size: few
cdr3_nt: TGTGCCAGCAGCTTAGTCGGGACAGCCGGCTCTGGGGCCAACGTCCTGACTTTC
cdr3_aa: CASSLVGTAGSGANVLTF

j_call: TRBJ2-7
v_call: TRBV29-1
d_call: .
clone_size: .
cdr3_nt: TGCAGCGTTGGGGAAGACAGGCCATCCTACGAGCAGTACTTC
cdr3_aa: CSVGEDRPSYEQYF

j_call: TRBJ2-1
v_call: TRBV5-6
d_call: .
clone_size: few
cdr3_nt: TGTGCCAGCAGCGTGGACAAGATACTATACAATGAGCAGTTCTTC
cdr3_aa: CASSVDKILYNEQFF

j_call: TRBJ2-7
v_call: TRBV5-8
d_call: .
clone_size: .
cdr3_nt: TGTGCCAGCAGCTTTGGGGGGGCTCCAAACTACGAGCAGTACTTC
cdr3_aa: CASSFGGAPNYEQYF

j_call: TRBJ2-2
v_call: TRBV11-2
d_call: .
clone_size: once
cdr3_nt: TGTGCCAGCAGCTTCCGTGTCACCGGGGAGCTGTTTTTT
cdr3_aa: CASSFRVTGELFF

j_call: TRBJ2-3
v_call: TRBV27
d_call: TRBD2
clone_size: .
cdr3_nt: TGTGCCAGCAGCCCCGGACTAGCGGGATTGGATACGCAGTATTTT
cdr3_aa: CASSPGLAGLDTQYF

j_call: TRBJ2-1
v_call: TRBV10-1
d_call: TRBD2
clone_size: .
cdr3_nt: TGCGCCAGCAGTGATTTAGCTGGGGGGGGTGAGCAGTTCTTC
cdr3_aa: CASSDLAGGGEQFF

j_call: TRBJ1-3
v_call: TRBV5-8
d_call: .
clone_size: once
cdr3_nt: TGTGCCAGCAGCTTATACTCTGGAAACACCATATATTTT
cdr3_aa: CASSLYSGNTIYF

j_call: TRBJ2-7
v_call: TRBV7-2
d_call: .
clone_size: .
cdr3_nt: TGTGCCAGCAGCTTAGCACGTACAGGGCCTGCGGGCGAGCAGTACTTC
cdr3_aa: CASSLARTGPAGEQYF

j_call: TRBJ1-1
v_call: TRBV19
d_call: .
clone_size: few
cdr3_nt: TGTGCCAGTAGTATCGACACCCTGGGGGGAGCTTTCTTT
cdr3_aa: CASSIDTLGGAFF

j_call: TRBJ2-7
v_call: TRBV5-6
d_call: .
clone_size: .
cdr3_nt: TGTGCCAGCAGCTTGGGCAGTCAAACCTACGAGCAGTACTTC
cdr3_aa: CASSLGSQTYEQYF

j_call: TRBJ2-2
v_call: TRBV29-1
d_call: TRBD2
clone_size: few
cdr3_nt: TGCAGCGTTGACCTAGCGGGAGGTCTCGGGGAGCTGTTTTTT
cdr3_aa: CSVDLAGGLGELFF

j_call: TRBJ1-5
v_call: TRBV30
d_call: TRBD1
clone_size: .
cdr3_nt: TGTGCCTGGAGCCTGACAGGGAATCAGCCCCAGCATTTT
cdr3_aa: CAWSLTGNQPQHF

j_call: TRBJ1-3
v_call: TRBV28
d_call: TRBD1
clone_size: .
cdr3_nt: TGTGCCAGCAGTCGTAACAGGGGTGGAAACACCATATATTTT
cdr3_aa: CASSRNRGGNTIYF

j_call: TRBJ2-5
v_call: TRBV6-1
d_call: TRBD1
clone_size: .
cdr3_nt: TGTGCCAGCAGCCGACAGGGGCGCCCTCAAGAGCAGTACTTC
cdr3_aa: CASSRQGRPQEQYF

j_call: TRBJ1-4
v_call: TRBV28
d_call: .
clone_size: .
cdr3_nt: TGTGCCAGCAGTGCCTGGGGCAAGGAAAAACTGTTTTTT
cdr3_aa: CASSAWGKEKLFF

j_call: TRBJ2-7
v_call: TRBV6-1
d_call: .
clone_size: .
cdr3_nt: TGTGCCAGCAGTGTGGCAGTAGCCTCCTACGAGCAGTACTTC
cdr3_aa: CASSVAVASYEQYF

j_call: TRBJ2-3
v_call: TRBV7-2
d_call: .
clone_size: once
cdr3_nt: TGTGCCAGCAGCTTAGCGGGGGGGACAAGCACAGATACGCAGTATTTT
cdr3_aa: CASSLAGGTSTDTQYF

j_call: TRBJ2-1
v_call: TRBV5-1
d_call: .
clone_size: once
cdr3_nt: TGCGCCAGCAGCTCTAACTACAATGAGCAGTTCTTC
cdr3_aa: CASSSNYNEQFF

j_call: TRBJ1-4
v_call: TRBV6-5
d_call: .
clone_size: .
cdr3_nt: TGTGCCAGCAGTTACTCGTGGGGAGTTACTAATGAAAAACTGTTTTTT
cdr3_aa: CASSYSWGVTNEKLFF

j_call: TRBJ2-1
v_call: TRBV4-1
d_call: TRBD2
clone_size: .
cdr3_nt: TGCGCCAGCAGCCAAGATCCCCTAGCGGACAATGAGCAGTTCTTC
cdr3_aa: CASSQDPLADNEQFF

j_call: TRBJ2-5
v_call: TRBV5-6
d_call: TRBD2
clone_size: .
cdr3_nt: TGTGCCAGCAGCTTGGTCGCTGGGAGGGACTTC
cdr3_aa: CASSLVAGRDF

j_call: TRBJ2-5
v_call: TRBV19
d_call: .
clone_size: .
cdr3_nt: TGTGCCAGTAGTATAGCGGAGAGGGAGACCCAGTACTTC
cdr3_aa: CASSIAERETQYF

j_call: TRBJ1-2
v_call: TRBV5-1
d_call: .
clone_size: .
cdr3_nt: TGCGCCAGCAGCTCGCCGGCCTCGGCCGGGGGCTACACCTTC
cdr3_aa: CASSSPASAGGYTF

j_call: TRBJ1-2
v_call: TRBV7-8
d_call: .
clone_size: .
cdr3_nt: TGTGCCAGCAGTTTTACAATTAACTATGGCTACACCTTC
cdr3_aa: CASSFTINYGYTF